A single sample gave rise to the 29 T cell receptor beta chains below, sequenced in a study of blood T cell repertoires in COVID-19. The assay was immunoSEQ multiplex PCR, and TCRdb's table has in-frame clones only and misses some. This sample carries roughly 150,000 clones, 82% of them seen once, and the ten largest clones take around 18%. The sequencing input was PBMCs or T cells enriched from blood (not recorded which). These receptor sequences come from a man aged 55-75 years who had recovered from COVID-19.

V usage is TRBV28 and J usage is TRBJ2-5; D not resolved. This CDR3 has 14 amino acids. CDR1 MDHEN and CDR2 SYDVKM come from the germline V gene. The V end was cut by 2 bases, the J end by 2 bases, with 9 bases between. This CDR3 reads CASSLRELQETQYF. CDR3 bases: TGTGCCAGCAGTTTACGTGAACTGCAAGAGACCCAGTACTTC. Full variable domain (remainder filled in from reference TRBV28 and TRBJ2-5): DVKVTQSSRYLVKRTGEKVFLECVQDMDHENMFWYRQDPGLGLRLIYFSYDVKMKEKGDIPEGYSVSREKKERFSLILESASTNQTSMYLCASSLRELQETQYFGPGTRLLVL.

Only one count was recorded for this clone. The chain uses TRBV10-3 and TRBJ1-3; D is unclear. CDR1 and CDR2 from the germline V gene are ENHRY and SYGVKD. This CDR3 spans 15 amino acids. The V gene lost 10 bases and the J gene lost 2 bases, with 18 bases spanning the gap. CDR3 loop: CATRREGGAGNTIYF. The CDR3, as DNA: TGTGCCACCCGAAGGGAGGGAGGAGCTGGAAACACCATATATTTT.

The chain is built from TRBV30 and TRBJ1-6, with TRBD1 matching 11 bases. Germline values: CDR1 GTSNPN, CDR2 SVGIG (reference sequence). V trimming: 2 bases; J trimming: 11 bases; junction bases outside the gene matches: 8. The length of the CDR3 is 15 residues. CDR3 nucleotide sequence: TGTGCCTGGAGTTCCGGGACAGGGGGTTTAACACCCCTCCACTTT. It codes for CAWSSGTGGLTPLHF.

Here the CDR3 DNA reads TGCGCCAGCAGTGTACAGGGCGATAATTCACCCCTCCACTTT. It yields the protein CASSVQGDNSPLHF. This chain connects TRBV5-1 to TRBJ1-6; D is perhaps TRBD1 (6 bases). The CDR3 runs to 14 residues. Germline V lookup: CDR1 SGHRS, CDR2 YFSETQ. With 5 bases removed from V and 5 bases from J, the gap between germline ends came to 11 bases.

The chain joins TRBV18 to TRBJ2-1; 8 nucleotides line up with TRBD1. The CDR3 is 14 amino acids. After removal of 3 bases from V and 8 bases from J, the junction contained 6 bases not matched to a gene. Germline CDR1 KGHSH, CDR2 LQKENI. The CDR3 reads CASSPGQVADEQFF. The CDR3 nucleotides read TGTGCCAGCTCACCGGGACAGGTTGCGGATGAGCAGTTCTTC.

The rearrangement joins TRBV5-1 to TRBJ1-1; D uncertain. Germline V gene lookup returns CDR1 SGHRS and CDR2 YFSETQ. Trimming left V 1 base short and J 2 bases short, with 9 bases between. The CDR3 is made up of 14 amino acids. The CDR3: CASSLWEDNTEAFF. As DNA, the CDR3 is TGCGCCAGCAGCTTGTGGGAGGATAACACTGAAGCTTTCTTT.

In this sample, this clone turned up a few times. The rearrangement links TRBV12-5 to TRBJ1-3, with 7 bases identical to TRBD1. The junction had 4 bases not matched to a gene; V was cut back by 5 bases and J by 0 bases. Germline values: CDR1 LGHNT, CDR2 FRNRAP. This CDR3 has 15 amino acids. The CDR3 DNA is TGTGCTAGTGGTCCGGGGACAGCCTCTGGAAACACCATATATTTT. Translation: CASGPGTASGNTIYF.

The chain links TRBV10-3 to TRBJ2-7; D is unclear. There are 15 residues in the CDR3. The V end was cut by 0 bases, the J end by 2 bases, with 11 bases between. Germline loops: CDR1 ENHRY, CDR2 SYGVKD. In DNA form, the CDR3 reads TGTGCCATCAGTGAGTCGAGTCAAAATGCCTACGAGCAGTACTTC. Protein sequence: CAISESSQNAYEQYF.

The chain links TRBV28 to TRBJ2-7, with 11 nucleotides matching TRBD2. This CDR3 contains 18 residues. Germline trimming cut 8 bases from V and 1 base from J; bases unmatched to any gene: 16. Germline CDR1 is MDHEN and CDR2 is SYDVKM. The CDR3 DNA follows: TGTGCCAGCCCCCCGGGTGGGACTAGCGGAAGAATTTCCTACGAGCAGTACTTC. Translated: CASPPGGTSGRISYEQYF.

The chain employs TRBV30 and TRBJ1-2; possibly TRBD1 for D (5 bases). Deletions cut 6 bases from V and 6 bases from J, with 17 bases between. CDR1 and CDR2 from the germline V gene are GTSNPN and SVGIG (reference sequence). The CDR3 sequence is 13 residues long. The CDR3 bases are TGTGCCTGCTTTGACAGCGCCCGGCATGGCTACACCTTC. It specifies CACFDSARHGYTF.

This chain joins TRBV15 and TRBJ2-5, with D possibly matching TRBD1 (6 bases). The CDR3 contains 14 residues. The V gene lost 1 base and the J gene lost 5 bases, with 11 bases spanning the gap. The germline V gene has CDR1 LNHNV and CDR2 YYDKDF (reference sequence). The CDR3 is CATSRGGPRETQYF. The CDR3, as DNA: TGTGCCACCAGCAGAGGGGGGCCGAGGGAGACCCAGTACTTC.

This clone was found once. The chain employs TRBV7-9 and TRBJ1-1, with TRBD1 matching over 7 bases. The CDR3 length is 15 residues. CDR1 SEHNR and CDR2 FQNEAQ come from the germline V gene (reference sequence). V lost 0 bases to trimming and J lost 1 base; unmatched junction nucleotides: 2. In nucleotides, the CDR3 is TGTGCCAGCAGCTTAGCGGAGGGGGCGAACACTGAAGCTTTCTTT. The encoded protein is CASSLAEGANTEAFF.

The chain couples TRBV12-3 or TRBV12-4 to TRBJ2-3; 7 bases map to TRBD1. With 8 bases clipped from V and 5 bases from J, the junction kept 7 bases outside the gene matches. CDR3 size: 13 residues. CDR3 amino acids: CASFTGVRDTQYF. The CDR3 DNA is TGTGCCAGCTTCACAGGGGTTCGAGATACGCAGTATTTT.

This clone was seen just once. CDR3 sequence reads: CATIRGEQFF. DNA of the CDR3: TGTGCCACCATTCGGGGGGAGCAGTTCTTC. The chain links TRBV24-1 to TRBJ2-1, with a tentative D call TRBD2 (6 bases). Trimming removed 8 bases from V and 10 bases from J, with 8 bases in between. Germline CDR1 KGHDR, CDR2 SFDVKD. This CDR3 is built from 10 residues.

This clone was seen once. The CDR3 region has the DNA TGTGCCAGCAGACCGACAGGGACACCCTACGAGCAGTACTTC. Amino acid sequence: CASRPTGTPYEQYF. This chain uses TRBV28 with TRBJ2-7; 7 bases map to TRBD1. The CDR3 contains 14 residues. Trimming took 6 bases from V and 2 from J; bases not matched to a gene: 7. CDR1 and CDR2 from the germline V gene are MDHEN and SYDVKM. Full variable domain (missing parts from reference TRBV28 and TRBJ2-7): DVKVTQSSRYLVKRTGEKVFLECVQDMDHENMFWYRQDPGLGLRLIYFSYDVKMKEKGDIPEGYSVSREKKERFSLILESASTNQTSMYLCASRPTGTPYEQYFGPGTRLTVT.

The rearrangement uses TRBV5-1 and TRBJ1-3; D gene uncertain. CDR3 length: 14 residues. CDR1 SGHRS and CDR2 YFSETQ come from the germline V gene. Trimming cost V 0 bases and J 4 bases, with 8 bases left between them. CDR3 protein: CASSLVGRGNTIYF. DNA of the CDR3: TGCGCCAGCAGCTTGGTGGGCAGGGGAAACACCATATATTTT.

This chain uses TRBV21-1 with TRBJ2-1; no DNA check was done on the table's D call, TRBD1. TRBV21-1 is a pseudogene. The CDR3 has 18 amino acids. The CDR3 sequence: CASSSPGRSINSYNEQFF. The DNA of the CDR3 is TGTGCCAGCAGCTCACCAGGAAGATCTATTAACTCCTACAATGAGCAGTTCTTC.

In regard to this clone: A junction end diverges from the germline sequence, so it may reflect a read error. The rearrangement joins TRBV28 to TRBJ2-7, with TRBD2 matching 10 bases. Germline V gene lookup returns CDR1 MDHEN and CDR2 SYDVKM. The CDR3 consists of 15 residues. CDR3 region: CASSLGLAGGYAQYF. The CDR3, as DNA: TGTGCCAGCAGTCTGGGGTTAGCGGGAGGTTACGCGCAGTACTTC.

The chain couples TRBV10-3 to TRBJ2-7; 9 nucleotides match TRBD2. V shed 6 bases, J shed 2 bases, and the junction held 2 bases outside the gene matches. The CDR3 loop spans 13 amino acids. In germline, CDR1 is ENHRY, CDR2 SYGVKD. The CDR3 bases are TGTGCCATCAGCCGCGGGAGGGCCTACGAGCAGTACTTC. It codes for CAISRGRAYEQYF.

At least ten counts were recorded for this clone. The chain has TRBV28 and TRBJ1-3, with a possible D match to TRBD1 (5 bases). The CDR3 sequence is 15 residues long. The V and J ends lost 6 bases and 2 bases respectively, with 14 bases between them. Germline CDR1 reads MDHEN; CDR2 reads SYDVKM. The CDR3 protein is CASSLGLSPGNTIYF. The CDR3 coding sequence is TGTGCCAGCAGCTTGGGACTTTCGCCTGGAAACACCATATATTTT.

The V and J genes are TRBV27 and TRBJ2-7; TRBD1 might be the D (5 bases). The CDR3 has 15 residues. Trimming pared 6 bases from V and 0 bases from J, leaving 15 bases between. Germline loops: CDR1 MNHEY, CDR2 SMNVEV (reference sequence). This CDR3 is CASRPAGFPSYEQYF. The CDR3, as DNA: TGTGCCAGCAGACCCGCAGGGTTCCCCTCCTACGAGCAGTACTTC.

This clone was found many times. The V and J genes are TRBV21-1 and TRBJ2-5; no DNA check was done on the table's D call, TRBD2. TRBV21-1 counts as a pseudogene. CDR3 length: 20 residues. The CDR3 nucleotides are TGTGCCAGCAGCAAAGCGGGGCAGGGACTAGCGGGGTTGAGCGGGGAGACCCAGTACTTC. This translates into CASSKAGQGLAGLSGETQYF.

The chain has TRBV4-1 and TRBJ2-5; the match to TRBD1 covers 10 bases. The CDR3 runs 16 residues. Trimming at V came to 0 bases and at J to 6 bases, leaving 7 bases not matched to a gene. Germline V CDR1 and CDR2: MGHRA, YSYEKL. For the CDR3, the DNA is TGCGCCAGCAGCCAAGAAGGGACAGGGGTGGGAAAGACCCAGTACTTC. This sequence encodes CASSQEGTGVGKTQYF.

The genes are TRBV27 and TRBJ2-7; D unclear. The CDR3 is made up of 12 amino acids. Deletions cut 7 bases from V and 0 bases from J, with 7 bases between. The V gene's germline CDR1 is MNHEY and CDR2 SMNVEV (reference sequence). CDR3 nucleotides: TGTGCCAGCACCGACACCTCCTACGAGCAGTACTTC. Translating gives CASTDTSYEQYF.

This clone was seen a handful of times. The chain uses TRBV19 and TRBJ1-2; D is possibly TRBD1 (6 bases). This CDR3 spans 19 amino acids. Trimming removed 2 bases at V and 2 bases at J, with 24 bases between. Germline CDR1 is LNHDA and CDR2 is SQIVND (reference sequence). CDR3 region: CASSIRTASLTLLNYGYTF. The CDR3 DNA follows: TGTGCCAGTAGTATAAGGACAGCATCCCTAACCCTGCTAAACTATGGCTACACCTTC.

The V call is TRBV12-3 or TRBV12-4, the J call TRBJ1-2; D may be TRBD1 (5 bases). This CDR3 contains 13 residues. Trimming took off 2 bases at V and 2 bases at J, with 6 bases between the two ends. The CDR3 nucleotides are TGTGCCAGCAGTTTAACAGGAAACTATGGCTACACCTTC. Translation: CASSLTGNYGYTF.

The chain carries TRBV6-5 and TRBJ1-5, with D perhaps matching TRBD1 (5 bases). V shed 7 bases and J shed 7 bases, with 8 bases lying between them. Germline V gene data show CDR1 as MNHEY and CDR2 as SVGAGI. The CDR3 extends over 11 amino acids. The CDR3 spells CASKEGQPQHF. In DNA, the CDR3 is TGTGCCAGCAAGGAGGGGCAGCCCCAGCATTTT.

V gene TRBV7-9 combines with J gene TRBJ2-1; TRBD2 might be the D (5 bases). Germline CDR1 is SEHNR and CDR2 is FQNEAQ (reference sequence). V was trimmed by 3 bases and J by 5 bases, leaving 11 bases between them. This CDR3 has 14 amino acids. The CDR3 nucleotides read TGTGCCAGCAGCTTGGACTGGGAAGACAATGAGCAGTTCTTC. This encodes CASSLDWEDNEQFF.

This clone appeared once. CDR3 sequence: CASRGTGNTEAFF. The CDR3 DNA reads TGTGCCAGCCGTGGGACAGGGAACACTGAAGCTTTCTTT. This chain uses TRBV18 with TRBJ1-1, with TRBD1 matching 8 bases. Germline assignment: CDR1 KGHSH and CDR2 LQKENI. This CDR3 contains 13 residues. Trimming at V came to 8 bases and at J to 1 base, leaving 3 bases not matched to a gene.